This is a list of T cell receptor beta chains from one sample in a study of control samples from healthy donors and cancer patients. TCRdb keeps only in-frame clones here, not all; method: immunoSEQ multiplex PCR. The data show fewer than 150,000 clones, with roughly 90% seen just once and less than 9.5% held by the top ten. Sample: blood. These receptor sequences come from a woman aged 18-29 years in good health. Both conserved end residues are part of each CDR3. A D gene is named only where the DNA matches it firmly.

v_call: TRBV19
j_call: TRBJ2-7
d_call: .
cdr3_aa: CASSVQGSYEQYF

v_call: TRBV18
j_call: TRBJ2-3
d_call: .
cdr3_aa: CASHGRDTQYF

v_call: TRBV27
j_call: TRBJ2-2
d_call: .
cdr3_aa: CASTAGGEGELFF

v_call: TRBV28
j_call: TRBJ2-2
d_call: TRBD1
cdr3_aa: CAIPNRGRTGELFF

v_call: TRBV7-3
j_call: TRBJ1-2
d_call: .
cdr3_aa: CASSLDFTTHNYGYTF

v_call: TRBV19
j_call: TRBJ1-1
d_call: .
cdr3_aa: CASSLGQGNTEAFF

v_call: TRBV7-2
j_call: TRBJ2-2
d_call: TRBD1
cdr3_aa: CASSPVNRGAGELFF

v_call: TRBV10-1
j_call: TRBJ2-3
d_call: .
cdr3_aa: CASSEGSGDTQYF

v_call: TRBV28
j_call: TRBJ2-3
d_call: TRBD2
cdr3_aa: CASSLSAGGIPLSSTDTQYF

v_call: TRBV28
j_call: TRBJ2-7
d_call: TRBD1
cdr3_aa: CASSLRTGAYEQYF

v_call: TRBV4-3
j_call: TRBJ1-1
d_call: .
cdr3_aa: CASSQDLYSTDRNTEAFF

v_call: TRBV19
j_call: TRBJ2-7
d_call: .
cdr3_aa: CASSIQQGPVEQYF

v_call: TRBV28
j_call: TRBJ1-2
d_call: .
cdr3_aa: CASKSPNYGYTF

v_call: TRBV7-2
j_call: TRBJ2-7
d_call: TRBD2
cdr3_aa: CASSLSGGAYEQYF

v_call: TRBV7-9
j_call: TRBJ2-5
d_call: .
cdr3_aa: CASSSLYLEGQETQYF

v_call: TRBV4-2
j_call: TRBJ2-5
d_call: TRBD1
cdr3_aa: CASSHRTGGQETQYF

v_call: TRBV6-2/TRBV6-3
j_call: TRBJ2-1
d_call: TRBD2
cdr3_aa: CASSSYAGVKNEQFF

v_call: TRBV30
j_call: TRBJ2-3
d_call: TRBD2
cdr3_aa: CAWSRLAGGRDTQYF

v_call: TRBV20-1
j_call: TRBJ1-1
d_call: .
cdr3_aa: CSAISGGLSF

v_call: TRBV20-1
j_call: TRBJ1-1
d_call: .
cdr3_aa: CSALTEAFF

v_call: TRBV2
j_call: TRBJ2-7
d_call: TRBD1
cdr3_aa: CASTERGQDEQYF

v_call: TRBV30
j_call: TRBJ2-3
d_call: TRBD2
cdr3_aa: CAWRGVSGITQYF

v_call: TRBV28
j_call: TRBJ1-3
d_call: TRBD1
cdr3_aa: CASRPGGRNTIYF

v_call: TRBV6-5
j_call: TRBJ2-7
d_call: .
cdr3_aa: CASSYSARQTYEQYF

v_call: TRBV2
j_call: TRBJ2-7
d_call: .
cdr3_aa: CASFDWGPTYEQYF

v_call: TRBV28
j_call: TRBJ2-3
d_call: .
cdr3_aa: CASSPLGRGSTDTQYF

v_call: TRBV28
j_call: TRBJ2-3
d_call: .
cdr3_aa: CASSFVGSTDTQYF

v_call: TRBV12-3/TRBV12-4
j_call: TRBJ1-4
d_call: .
cdr3_aa: CASSFSEGLFF

v_call: TRBV28
j_call: TRBJ1-1
d_call: .
cdr3_aa: CASSPAHTEAFF

v_call: TRBV27
j_call: TRBJ1-3
d_call: .
cdr3_aa: CATPQRPGPGRSGNTIYF

v_call: TRBV24-1
j_call: TRBJ2-1
d_call: TRBD1
cdr3_aa: CATSDTGQSFYNEQFF

v_call: TRBV19
j_call: TRBJ1-1
d_call: .
cdr3_aa: CASSRSQMVDTEAFF

v_call: TRBV19
j_call: TRBJ2-7
d_call: TRBD1
cdr3_aa: CASKKNRGSYEQYF

v_call: TRBV6-5
j_call: TRBJ2-3
d_call: .
cdr3_aa: CASSYSGARADTQYF

v_call: TRBV7-2
j_call: TRBJ1-5
d_call: .
cdr3_aa: CASSPLGWGLAIPDQPQHF

v_call: TRBV28
j_call: TRBJ2-7
d_call: .
cdr3_aa: CASSTTGYEQYF

v_call: TRBV7-2
j_call: TRBJ2-5
d_call: .
cdr3_aa: CASSLGRDKTQYF

v_call: TRBV20-1
j_call: TRBJ2-3
d_call: .
cdr3_aa: CSASLDTQYF

v_call: TRBV10-2
j_call: TRBJ2-3
d_call: TRBD2
cdr3_aa: CASSEYHLAGGPNTQYF

v_call: TRBV4-3
j_call: TRBJ2-3
d_call: TRBD2
cdr3_aa: CASSHPRSLAGGRRSTDTQYF

v_call: TRBV9
j_call: TRBJ1-2
d_call: TRBD1
cdr3_aa: CASSVGDRGRRGLNYGYTF